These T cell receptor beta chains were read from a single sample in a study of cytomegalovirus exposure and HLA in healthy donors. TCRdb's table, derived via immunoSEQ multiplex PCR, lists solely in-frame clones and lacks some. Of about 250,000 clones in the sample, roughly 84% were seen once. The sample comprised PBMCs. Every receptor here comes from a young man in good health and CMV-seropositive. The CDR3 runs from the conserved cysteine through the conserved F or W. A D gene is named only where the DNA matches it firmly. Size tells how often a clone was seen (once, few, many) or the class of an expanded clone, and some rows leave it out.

CDR3 DNA: TGTGCCAGCAGCGTAGACATGGGGGGCACTGAAGCTTTCTTT
CDR3 protein: CASSVDMGGTEAFF
clone size: -
V gene: TRBV9
D gene: -
J gene: TRBJ1-1

CDR3 DNA: TGTGCCAGCAGCTTCAACCTTGGCGGGGAGCTGTTTTTT
CDR3 protein: CASSFNLGGELFF
clone size: -
V gene: TRBV7-6
D gene: -
J gene: TRBJ2-2

CDR3 DNA: TGTGCCAGCAGTGGAGTCGCTCAATATCAGCCCCAGCATTTT
CDR3 protein: CASSGVAQYQPQHF
clone size: once
V gene: TRBV27
D gene: -
J gene: TRBJ1-5

CDR3 DNA: TGTGCCAGCAGTCCAGGGTTGACAGATACGCAGTATTTT
CDR3 protein: CASSPGLTDTQYF
clone size: -
V gene: TRBV27
D gene: -
J gene: TRBJ2-3

CDR3 DNA: TGTGCCAGCAGCCCGACTAGGGCCGGGGAGCTGTTTTTT
CDR3 protein: CASSPTRAGELFF
clone size: -
V gene: TRBV7-7
D gene: -
J gene: TRBJ2-2

CDR3 DNA: TGCGCCAGCAGCCAAGGGTATGAATTAAACTCTGGAAACACCATATATTTT
CDR3 protein: CASSQGYELNSGNTIYF
clone size: many
V gene: TRBV5-4
D gene: -
J gene: TRBJ1-3

CDR3 DNA: TGTGCCATCAGTCCGGGACTAGCGGGAGACTACGAGCAGTACTTC
CDR3 protein: CAISPGLAGDYEQYF
clone size: -
V gene: TRBV10-3
D gene: TRBD2
J gene: TRBJ2-7

CDR3 DNA: TGTGCCAGCAGCCTAGACAGTCGCTCCTACAATGAGCAGTTCTTC
CDR3 protein: CASSLDSRSYNEQFF
clone size: -
V gene: TRBV7-2
D gene: -
J gene: TRBJ2-1

CDR3 DNA: TGTGCCAGCAGGGTCGACAGCACCTTCTCCTACGAGCAGTACTTC
CDR3 protein: CASRVDSTFSYEQYF
clone size: -
V gene: TRBV6-5
D gene: -
J gene: TRBJ2-7

CDR3 DNA: TGTGCCTGGAGTGTCGGGGAATACGAGCAGTACTTC
CDR3 protein: CAWSVGEYEQYF
clone size: -
V gene: TRBV30
D gene: -
J gene: TRBJ2-7

CDR3 DNA: TGTGCCAGCTCATCCATAGCGGGGACGCCAGATACGCAGTATTTT
CDR3 protein: CASSSIAGTPDTQYF
clone size: -
V gene: TRBV18
D gene: TRBD2
J gene: TRBJ2-3

CDR3 DNA: TGTGCCAGCAGTTCCACAGGGGGAACTAATGAAAAACTGTTTTTT
CDR3 protein: CASSSTGGTNEKLFF
clone size: -
V gene: TRBV5-4
D gene: TRBD1
J gene: TRBJ1-4

CDR3 DNA: TGTGCCAGCAGCAAAGCTGGTGGTAGCGGGGCCGTCTACAATGAGCAGTTCTTC
CDR3 protein: CASSKAGGSGAVYNEQFF
clone size: -
V gene: TRBV21-1
D gene: -
J gene: TRBJ2-1

CDR3 DNA: TGTGCCAGCAGCTTAGTAATTTACAATGAGCAGTTCTTC
CDR3 protein: CASSLVIYNEQFF
clone size: -
V gene: TRBV7-9
D gene: -
J gene: TRBJ2-1

CDR3 DNA: TGTGCCAGCAGCTTAGGTATAGAATCCACAGATACGCAGTATTTT
CDR3 protein: CASSLGIESTDTQYF
clone size: -
V gene: TRBV7-9
D gene: -
J gene: TRBJ2-3

CDR3 DNA: TGTGCCAGCAGCGAGGACAGGGTCAACACTGAAGCTTTCTTT
CDR3 protein: CASSEDRVNTEAFF
clone size: -
V gene: TRBV5-4
D gene: TRBD1
J gene: TRBJ1-1

CDR3 DNA: TGTGCCAGCCACCTCTTAGCGGCGCGCTTCTCTGGGGCCAACGTCCTGACTTTC
CDR3 protein: CASHLLAARFSGANVLTF
clone size: -
V gene: TRBV2
D gene: -
J gene: TRBJ2-6

CDR3 DNA: TGTGCCAGCAGTTTATTCCCCGGGACAGGGGGCACCGGGGAGCTGTTTTTT
CDR3 protein: CASSLFPGTGGTGELFF
clone size: -
V gene: TRBV28
D gene: TRBD1
J gene: TRBJ2-2

CDR3 DNA: TGTGCCAGCAGCTTAGGGACGTCGAGCTCCTACGAGCAGTACTTC
CDR3 protein: CASSLGTSSSYEQYF
clone size: -
V gene: TRBV7-6
D gene: -
J gene: TRBJ2-7

CDR3 DNA: TGCGCCAGCAGCCTCCGCGGGGGTGGCTCCTACGAGCAGTACTTC
CDR3 protein: CASSLRGGGSYEQYF
clone size: -
V gene: TRBV5-1
D gene: TRBD2
J gene: TRBJ2-7

CDR3 DNA: TGTGCCATCAGTCCGGACAGGGAGCTCAATCAGCCCCAGCATTTT
CDR3 protein: CAISPDRELNQPQHF
clone size: -
V gene: TRBV10-3
D gene: TRBD1
J gene: TRBJ1-5

CDR3 DNA: TGTGCCAGCAGTGCCACCTACCAGGGTTACGAGCAGTACTTC
CDR3 protein: CASSATYQGYEQYF
clone size: once
V gene: TRBV6-1
D gene: -
J gene: TRBJ2-7

CDR3 DNA: TGTGCCAGCAGTGAAGGACAGGGTTGGGGCTATGGCTACACCTTC
CDR3 protein: CASSEGQGWGYGYTF
clone size: -
V gene: TRBV2
D gene: TRBD1
J gene: TRBJ1-2

CDR3 DNA: TGTGCCAGCAGCTTAAATCCTTTTTCTGTGGACGAGCAGTACTTC
CDR3 protein: CASSLNPFSVDEQYF
clone size: -
V gene: TRBV7-2
D gene: -
J gene: TRBJ2-7

CDR3 DNA: TGCGCCAGCAGCGAAGGACAGGGGAATAACTATGGCTACACCTTC
CDR3 protein: CASSEGQGNNYGYTF
clone size: -
V gene: TRBV5-1
D gene: TRBD1
J gene: TRBJ1-2

CDR3 DNA: TGTGCCAGCAGCTTACCGGGCACAGATACGCAGTATTTT
CDR3 protein: CASSLPGTDTQYF
clone size: -
V gene: TRBV11-2
D gene: -
J gene: TRBJ2-3

CDR3 DNA: TGTGCCTGGACCCATAGCGGCAGGGGGCTGTACGAGCAGTACTTC
CDR3 protein: CAWTHSGRGLYEQYF
clone size: -
V gene: TRBV30
D gene: TRBD1
J gene: TRBJ2-7

CDR3 DNA: TGTGCCAGCAGTTACAGGGCTCACTATGGCTACACCTTC
CDR3 protein: CASSYRAHYGYTF
clone size: -
V gene: TRBV6-5
D gene: -
J gene: TRBJ1-2

CDR3 DNA: TGTGCCAGCAGCTTGCCCTCTACGGAAAAACTGTTTTTT
CDR3 protein: CASSLPSTEKLFF
clone size: few
V gene: TRBV5-6
D gene: -
J gene: TRBJ1-4

CDR3 DNA: TGTGCCAGTAGTCCGGACTTCCACCCCACAGATACGCAGTATTTT
CDR3 protein: CASSPDFHPTDTQYF
clone size: -
V gene: TRBV19
D gene: -
J gene: TRBJ2-3

CDR3 DNA: TGTGCCAGCAGCACCGGGACTAGCGTCTACGAGCAGTACTTC
CDR3 protein: CASSTGTSVYEQYF
clone size: -
V gene: TRBV5-4
D gene: TRBD2
J gene: TRBJ2-7

CDR3 DNA: TGTGCCAGCTCACCATCCGGCGGGGCGAACAATGAGCAGTTCTTC
CDR3 protein: CASSPSGGANNEQFF
clone size: -
V gene: TRBV18
D gene: -
J gene: TRBJ2-1

CDR3 DNA: TGCGCCAGCAGCTTGGGGGAGGGACTAGCGACATACGAGCAGTACTTC
CDR3 protein: CASSLGEGLATYEQYF
clone size: -
V gene: TRBV5-1
D gene: TRBD2
J gene: TRBJ2-7

CDR3 DNA: TGTGCCAGCAGCTTAGCGAGGAGGCTCGGGAGCAATCAGCCCCAGCATTTT
CDR3 protein: CASSLARRLGSNQPQHF
clone size: -
V gene: TRBV7-8
D gene: -
J gene: TRBJ1-5

CDR3 DNA: TGTGCCACCAGCAGAGACGTGCCCTATGGCTACACCTTC
CDR3 protein: CATSRDVPYGYTF
clone size: -
V gene: TRBV15
D gene: -
J gene: TRBJ1-2

CDR3 DNA: TGTGCCAGCAGTTTGGACAGTTCCTCTGGGGCCAACGTCCTGACTTTC
CDR3 protein: CASSLDSSSGANVLTF
clone size: -
V gene: TRBV2
D gene: -
J gene: TRBJ2-6

CDR3 DNA: TGTGCCAGCAGTTTCACAGGGGGGGTCACTGAAGCTTTCTTT
CDR3 protein: CASSFTGGVTEAFF
clone size: -
V gene: TRBV27
D gene: TRBD1
J gene: TRBJ1-1

CDR3 DNA: TGCAGTGCTGGGCCGGCAGATACGCAGTATTTT
CDR3 protein: CSAGPADTQYF
clone size: once
V gene: TRBV20-1
D gene: -
J gene: TRBJ2-3

CDR3 DNA: TGTGCCAGCAGCCTGGAGAGGGACGGAAACACCATATATTTT
CDR3 protein: CASSLERDGNTIYF
clone size: -
V gene: TRBV2
D gene: -
J gene: TRBJ1-3

CDR3 DNA: TGTGCCAGCTCACCAACTCGGCAGGAGAACTACGAGCAGTACTTC
CDR3 protein: CASSPTRQENYEQYF
clone size: -
V gene: TRBV18
D gene: -
J gene: TRBJ2-7

CDR3 DNA: TGTGCCAGCAGTGAATGGGCAGGCGTGGGGACTGAAGCTTTCTTT
CDR3 protein: CASSEWAGVGTEAFF
clone size: -
V gene: TRBV2
D gene: -
J gene: TRBJ1-1

CDR3 DNA: TGTGCCAGCAGCCTCGGGACTAGTCCAGGAGAGACCCAGTACTTC
CDR3 protein: CASSLGTSPGETQYF
clone size: once
V gene: TRBV14
D gene: TRBD2
J gene: TRBJ2-5

CDR3 DNA: TGTGCCAGCAGACGGGCGGGGACAGGGAAAGAGACCCAGTACTTC
CDR3 protein: CASRRAGTGKETQYF
clone size: -
V gene: TRBV6-5
D gene: TRBD1
J gene: TRBJ2-5

CDR3 DNA: TGTGCCACCAGCAGAATTGACGAGACCCCCTGGGGCGGGGCCAACGTCCTGACTTTC
CDR3 protein: CATSRIDETPWGGANVLTF
clone size: -
V gene: TRBV15
D gene: -
J gene: TRBJ2-6

CDR3 DNA: TGTGCCAGCTCACCTTTGGACAGCAATCAGCCCCAGCATTTT
CDR3 protein: CASSPLDSNQPQHF
clone size: -
V gene: TRBV18
D gene: -
J gene: TRBJ1-5

CDR3 DNA: TGTGCCAGTAGTAGAACTCTACAGGGCCCCCATGGCTACACCTTC
CDR3 protein: CASSRTLQGPHGYTF
clone size: -
V gene: TRBV19
D gene: -
J gene: TRBJ1-2

CDR3 DNA: TGTGCCAGCAGTCTCGCAGGGGTCCAGGAGCAGTTCTTC
CDR3 protein: CASSLAGVQEQFF
clone size: once
V gene: TRBV28
D gene: -
J gene: TRBJ2-1

CDR3 DNA: TGTGCCAGCAGCTTAGTGGGACAGGGGGCATCTGGGGCCAACGTCCTGACTTTC
CDR3 protein: CASSLVGQGASGANVLTF
clone size: -
V gene: TRBV7-2
D gene: TRBD1
J gene: TRBJ2-6

CDR3 DNA: TGTGCCAGCAGTCCTCGACAGGGGAGAGATACGCAGTATTTT
CDR3 protein: CASSPRQGRDTQYF
clone size: -
V gene: TRBV6-1
D gene: TRBD1
J gene: TRBJ2-3

CDR3 DNA: TGTGCCAGCAGCCATCCGGGACCTTCGACAGATACGCAGTATTTT
CDR3 protein: CASSHPGPSTDTQYF
clone size: -
V gene: TRBV16
D gene: -
J gene: TRBJ2-3

CDR3 DNA: TGTGCCAGCAGCAACGCCGGGACTAGATACAATGAGCAGTTCTTC
CDR3 protein: CASSNAGTRYNEQFF
clone size: -
V gene: TRBV7-3
D gene: TRBD2
J gene: TRBJ2-1

CDR3 DNA: TGTGCCACCAGCAGAGATCGGGGAGGGGGCTACACCTTC
CDR3 protein: CATSRDRGGGYTF
clone size: -
V gene: TRBV15
D gene: -
J gene: TRBJ1-2

CDR3 DNA: TGTGCCAGCAGTCTCTCTAGCGGGAGGACTTTT
CDR3 protein: CASSLSSGRTF
clone size: -
V gene: TRBV2
D gene: TRBD2
J gene: TRBJ2-3

CDR3 DNA: TGTGCCAGCAGTGGGGGACGTTCCTACGAGCAGTACTTC
CDR3 protein: CASSGGRSYEQYF
clone size: -
V gene: TRBV6-1
D gene: -
J gene: TRBJ2-7

CDR3 DNA: TGTGCCAGCAGTGTAGCGGGAGGGGAGTATGAGCAGTTCTTC
CDR3 protein: CASSVAGGEYEQFF
clone size: -
V gene: TRBV6-4
D gene: TRBD2
J gene: TRBJ2-1